The clone carrying this T cell receptor (beta chain) has only one observation. Its antigen is not known. The germline V gene encodes CDR1 SGHAT and CDR2 FQNNGV. The CDR3 is made up of 16 amino acids. V lost 1 base, J lost 5 bases, and 17 bases lay in between. This sample is part of a study of cytotoxic CD8 clonotypes in ibrutinib-treated CLL. Background on the study: Included were 11 relapsed/refractory and approximately 15 treatment-naive patients, of whom about 18 were IGHV unmutated. Study-wide results and limits: Stable or contracted on treatment, public clonotypes were also uncommon.

Sequencing sought depths of 1 in 200,000 to 1 in 1 million T cells. Profiling relied on immunoSEQ multiplex PCR, and the TCRdb table lists in-frame clones only, not all of them. The sample carries approximately 210,000 clones, 72% recorded once. The receptor comes from a human donor with chronic lymphocytic leukemia. The sequences come from PBMCs, collected after 24 months of ibrutinib treatment. The J gene is TRBJ1-2, the V gene TRBV11-2, with D unresolved. CDR3 residues: CASSLGLVALGYGYTF. The CDR3 DNA follows: TGTGCCAGCAGCTTAGGTTTGGTGGCATTAGGATATGGCTACACCTTC.